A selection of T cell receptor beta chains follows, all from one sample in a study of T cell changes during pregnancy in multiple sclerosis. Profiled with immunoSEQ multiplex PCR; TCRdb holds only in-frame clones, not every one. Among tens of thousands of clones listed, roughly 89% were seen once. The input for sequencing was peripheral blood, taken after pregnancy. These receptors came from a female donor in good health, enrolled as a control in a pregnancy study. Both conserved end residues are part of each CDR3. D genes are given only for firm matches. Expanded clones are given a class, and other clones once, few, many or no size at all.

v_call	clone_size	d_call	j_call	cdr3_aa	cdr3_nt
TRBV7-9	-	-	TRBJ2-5	CASSPRGRGEETQYF	TGTGCCAGCAGCCCCCGGGGGAGAGGGGAGGAGACCCAGTACTTC
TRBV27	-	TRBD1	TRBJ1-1	CASSPGQGVGGNTEAFF	TGTGCCAGCAGTCCGGGACAGGGAGTAGGGGGGAACACTGAAGCTTTCTTT
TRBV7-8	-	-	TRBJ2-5	CASRPRGQETQYF	TGTGCCAGCAGGCCCAGGGGACAAGAGACCCAGTACTTC
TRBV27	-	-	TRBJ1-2	CASSLGRENFGYTF	TGTGCCAGCAGTTTAGGGCGGGAAAACTTTGGCTACACCTTC
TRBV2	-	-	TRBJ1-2	CAANYDYGYTF	TGTGCCGCCAACTACGACTATGGCTACACCTTC
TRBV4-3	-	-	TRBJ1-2	CASSQDLSYFYGYTF	TGCGCCAGCAGCCAAGATTTGAGCTATTTCTATGGCTACACCTTC
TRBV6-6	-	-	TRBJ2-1	CASSYGEYNEQFF	TGTGCCAGCAGTTACGGGGAGTACAATGAGCAGTTCTTC
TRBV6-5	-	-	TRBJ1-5	CASSPLQAREPQHF	TGTGCCAGCAGTCCCCTGCAGGCGAGAGAGCCCCAGCATTTT
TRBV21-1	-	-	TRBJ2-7	CASPLLRHPFYEQYF	TGTGCCAGCCCTCTACTAAGGCATCCCTTCTACGAGCAGTACTTC
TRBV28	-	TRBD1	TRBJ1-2	CASSSGGVKGFTIYGYTF	TGTGCCAGCAGTTCAGGGGGCGTGAAGGGGTTTACCATTTATGGCTACACCTTC
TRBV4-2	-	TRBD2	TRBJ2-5	CASSQVPPGLAGAQETQYF	TGTGCCAGCAGCCAAGTTCCACCGGGACTAGCGGGGGCTCAAGAGACCCAGTACTTC
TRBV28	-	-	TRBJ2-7	CASTTGILYEQYF	TGTGCCAGCACCACAGGGATACTCTACGAGCAGTACTTC
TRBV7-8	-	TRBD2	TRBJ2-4	CASSLGLAVAKNIQYF	TGTGCCAGCAGCTTGGGACTAGCAGTAGCCAAAAACATTCAGTACTTC
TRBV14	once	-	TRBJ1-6	CASSQVTGNNSPLHF	TGTGCCAGCAGCCAAGTGACAGGCAATAATTCACCCCTCCACTTT
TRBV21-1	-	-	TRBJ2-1	CASSHDNNEQFF	TGTGCCAGCAGCCACGACAACAATGAGCAGTTCTTC
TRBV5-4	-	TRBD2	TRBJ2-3	CASSPVAGALDTQYF	TGTGCCAGCAGCCCTGTAGCGGGTGCATTAGATACGCAGTATTTT
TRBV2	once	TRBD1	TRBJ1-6	CASRFSGQTNSPLHF	TGTGCCAGCAGATTCTCGGGACAGACCAATTCACCCCTCCACTTT